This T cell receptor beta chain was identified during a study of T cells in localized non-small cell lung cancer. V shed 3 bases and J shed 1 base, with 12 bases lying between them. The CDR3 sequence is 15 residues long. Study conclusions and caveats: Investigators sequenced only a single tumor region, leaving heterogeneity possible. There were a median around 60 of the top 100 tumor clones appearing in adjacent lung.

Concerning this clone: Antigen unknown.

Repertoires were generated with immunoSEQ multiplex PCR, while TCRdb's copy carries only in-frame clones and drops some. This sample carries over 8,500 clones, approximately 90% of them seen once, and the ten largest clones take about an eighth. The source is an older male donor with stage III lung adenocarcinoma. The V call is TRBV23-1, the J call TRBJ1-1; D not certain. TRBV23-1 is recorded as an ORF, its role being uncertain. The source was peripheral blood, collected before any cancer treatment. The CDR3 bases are TGCGCCAGCAGTCAGGCCGCTGCGGGGAACACTGAAGCTTTCTTT. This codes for CASSQAAAGNTEAFF.